This T cell receptor beta chain was sequenced during a study of T cell repertoires in cytomegalovirus infection. Of note for this clonotype: Its antigen is not known.

One entry per CDR3 protein results from TCRdb running MiXCR on the reads. The data contain 650,000 to 900,000 distinct CDR3 sequences, approximately 30% of them singletons. V lost 5 bases and J lost 4, with 8 bases in between. This CDR3 has 13 residues. This receptor was identified in a human donor in good health (CMV status not recorded). Some clones in this sample may be carry-over from other donors' samples. Sequenced here: cultured CD8+ T cells from PBMCs, sampled from culture after CMV antigen stimulation. This sequence joins TRBV12-3 or TRBV12-4 and TRBJ2-2; possible D gene TRBD2, 5 bases. CDR3 in DNA: TGTGCCAGCAGTCCTAGCTCCACCGGGGAGCTGTTTTTT. It yields the protein CASSPSSTGELFF.